The 24 T cell receptor beta chains in this list originate from one sample, sequenced in a study of blood T cell repertoires in COVID-19 (dated by TCRdb to about 2020). The protocol used for the library was the immunoSEQ multiplex PCR assay. TCRdb re-hosts the immuneACCESS table, in-frame sequences only. Its copies lack some clones; in the studies checked, an unresolved V gene accounts for under half of them, and the cause for the rest is not known. For this sample there are more than 85,000 clones; more than 85% appear just once. The leading ten clones occupy approximately 1.8% of the sample. The sample taken for sequencing was peripheral blood. The receptors originated from a man aged 60 to 69 with acute or convalescent COVID-19.

The V call is TRBV9, the J call TRBJ2-3, with D perhaps TRBD2 (6 bases). Germline assignment: CDR1 SGDLS and CDR2 YYNGEE. Trimming took 0 bases from V and 5 from J, leaving 13 bases between them. The CDR3 totals 15 residues. In nucleotides, the CDR3 is TGTGCCAGCAGCGTAGAGACTAGGAGAATAGATACGCAGTATTTT. This sequence encodes CASSVETRRIDTQYF.

The V gene is TRBV27, the J gene TRBJ2-6, with D perhaps TRBD1 (5 bases). The CDR3 is 15 residues long. From germline, CDR1 is MNHEY and CDR2 SMNVEV (reference sequence). V dropped 6 bases and J dropped 4 bases, with 13 bases sitting between them. The CDR3 here is CASSKQVTGANVLTF. The CDR3 DNA is TGTGCCAGCAGCAAACAGGTCACCGGGGCCAACGTCCTGACTTTC.

The gene calls are TRBV7-2 and TRBJ1-2; 9 nucleotides match TRBD1. V shed 3 bases and J 3 bases; nucleotides not matched to a gene: 2. CDR3 size: 14 residues. Germline loops: CDR1 SGHTA, CDR2 FQGNSA. CDR3 coding DNA: TGTGCCAGCAGCTTTACAGGGGGCGACTATGGCTACACCTTC. It codes for CASSFTGGDYGYTF.

V is TRBV19 and J is TRBJ2-3, with 7 bases lining up with TRBD2. CDR1 LNHDA and CDR2 SQIVND come from the germline V gene (reference sequence). The V gene end was trimmed by 1 base and the J gene end by 5 bases; junction bases not matched to a gene: 3. CDR3 size: 14 residues. CDR3 residues: CASSIAGGGDTQYF. In DNA form, the CDR3 reads TGTGCCAGTAGTATAGCGGGAGGTGGAGATACGCAGTATTTT.

This sequence joins TRBV9 and TRBJ2-7, with TRBD2 matching over 7 bases. V lost 0 bases, J lost 0 bases, and 6 bases stayed unmatched. Germline CDR1 is SGDLS and CDR2 is YYNGEE. This CDR3 comprises 16 residues. The CDR3: CASSVAASGDSYEQYF. The CDR3 nucleotides are TGTGCCAGCAGCGTAGCGGCTAGCGGTGACTCCTACGAGCAGTACTTC.

This sequence joins TRBV28 and TRBJ1-4, with D tentatively TRBD1 (6 bases). V was clipped by 7 bases and J by 5 bases, with 11 bases between them. The CDR3 is made up of 13 amino acids. Germline-derived CDR1 and CDR2 are MDHEN and SYDVKM. This chain's CDR3 is CASIGGLNEKLFF. In DNA form, the CDR3 reads TGTGCCAGCATAGGGGGTCTAAATGAAAAACTGTTTTTT.

This chain uses TRBV18 with TRBJ1-1; the D gene is possibly TRBD1 (5 bases). Trimming took off 2 bases at V and 1 base at J, with 8 bases between the two ends. Germline V gene data show CDR1 as KGHSH and CDR2 as LQKENI. This CDR3 is 14 amino acids long. The CDR3 DNA is TGTGCCAGCTCACCAAGGGACTGGAACACTGAAGCTTTCTTT. Translation gives CASSPRDWNTEAFF.

The V gene is TRBV27, the J gene TRBJ2-3, with 8 positions matching TRBD2. The CDR3 runs to 16 residues. V shed 4 bases, J shed 1 base, and the junction held 7 bases outside the gene matches. The V gene's germline CDR1 is MNHEY and CDR2 SMNVEV (reference sequence). Written as DNA, the CDR3 is TGTGCCAGCAGTTCCATCGGGGGGGCAGGCACAGATACGCAGTATTTT. Translation gives CASSSIGGAGTDTQYF.

The chain is built from TRBV6-6 and TRBJ1-1; TRBD1 aligns across 9 bases. With V trimmed by 0 bases and J by 4 bases, 6 bases remained unmatched. Per germline, CDR1 MNHNY and CDR2 SVGAGI (reference sequence). This CDR3 spans 16 amino acids. CDR3 nucleotides: TGTGCCAGCAGTTACTCGCTCCCGACAGGGGGCACTGAAGCTTTCTTT. Residues: CASSYSLPTGGTEAFF.

V gene TRBV28 combines with J gene TRBJ2-1, with 13 bases matching TRBD2. The V and J ends lost 3 bases and 4 bases, in that order; junction bases with no gene match: 0. Looked up from germline, CDR1 is MDHEN and CDR2 is SYDVKM. The CDR3 is 15 amino acids. CDR3 region: CASSLGLAGYNEQFF. DNA of the CDR3: TGTGCCAGCAGTTTGGGACTAGCGGGATACAATGAGCAGTTCTTC. The full variable domain, rest sourced from reference TRBV28 and TRBJ2-1, is DVKVTQSSRYLVKRTGEKVFLECVQDMDHENMFWYRQDPGLGLRLIYFSYDVKMKEKGDIPEGYSVSREKKERFSLILESASTNQTSMYLCASSLGLAGYNEQFFGPGTRLTVL.

This chain joins TRBV15 and TRBJ1-3; D unclear. The germline V and J ends were trimmed by 0 bases and 4 bases, with 10 bases remaining between them. The CDR3 spans 15 residues. Germline-derived CDR1 and CDR2 are LNHNV and YYDKDF (reference sequence). DNA for the CDR3: TGTGCCACCAGCAGAGATTTTGTACAGGGAAACACCATATATTTT. Amino acid sequence: CATSRDFVQGNTIYF.

This clone is judged medium-sized. This chain joins TRBV19 and TRBJ2-7; tentatively, D is TRBD2 (5 bases). Trimming shortened V by 5 bases and J by 5 bases, and 13 bases separated the two germline ends. Germline loops: CDR1 LNHDA, CDR2 SQIVND (reference sequence). CDR3 length: 13 residues. The CDR3 DNA reads TGTGCCAGTAGTCGGGGTAGGACGGACGAGCAGTACTTC. This translates into CASSRGRTDEQYF.

V is TRBV15 and J is TRBJ2-3, with 12 nucleotides matching TRBD2. This CDR3 has 16 residues. CDR1 LNHNV and CDR2 YYDKDF come from the germline V gene (reference sequence). V lost 2 bases to trimming and J lost 3 bases; unmatched junction nucleotides: 3. The CDR3 DNA reads as TGTGCCACCAGCAGACGGACTAGCGGGAAGACAGATACGCAGTATTTT. It is translated as CATSRRTSGKTDTQYF.

The V gene is TRBV11-2, the J gene TRBJ2-7; the match to TRBD2 covers 10 bases. From germline, CDR1 is SGHAT and CDR2 FQNNGV. The CDR3 runs 14 residues. V dropped 5 bases and J dropped 2; count of bases not matched to a gene: 3. The CDR3 DNA sequence: TGTGCCAGCAGCCTCGGGACTAGCGCCTACGAGCAGTACTTC. Its protein product is CASSLGTSAYEQYF.

V gene TRBV3-1 (or the pseudogene TRBV3-2) combines with J gene TRBJ2-7; 9 bases are shared with TRBD2. Trimming at V came to 1 base and at J to 1 base, leaving 2 bases not matched to a gene. The CDR3 runs to 15 residues. Germline assignment: CDR1 LGHDT and CDR2 YNNKEL (reference sequence). The chain's CDR3 is CASSQALAGSYEQYF. The CDR3 bases are TGTGCCAGCAGCCAAGCCCTAGCGGGATCCTACGAGCAGTACTTC.

The CDR3, as DNA: TGTGCCAGCAGTGCCGGGACAGGGGACGTCTTAGACTCCTACGAGCAGTACTTC. It encodes CASSAGTGDVLDSYEQYF. The V gene is TRBV6-1, the J gene TRBJ2-7; TRBD1 matches 10 bases. V gave up 4 bases and J gave up 0 bases; unmatched junction bases: 12. CDR3 length: 18 residues. Germline V gene data show CDR1 as MNHNS and CDR2 as SASEGT.

The rearrangement links TRBV24-1 to TRBJ2-2; weak D call: TRBD1 (6 bases). V lost 2 bases and J 6 bases, leaving 9 bases between the germline ends. Germline CDR1 reads KGHDR; CDR2 reads SFDVKD. The CDR3 loop spans 14 amino acids. CDR3: CATSDWTVAGELFF. Here the CDR3 DNA reads TGTGCCACCAGTGATTGGACAGTAGCCGGGGAGCTGTTTTTT.

CDR3 sequence: CATSDSGLGGEQFF. The CDR3 bases are TGTGCCACCAGTGATTCTGGCTTAGGGGGTGAGCAGTTCTTC. The chain recombines TRBV24-1 with TRBJ2-1, with D perhaps matching TRBD1 (6 bases). Germline loops: CDR1 KGHDR, CDR2 SFDVKD. The CDR3 is 14 residues long. Deletions cut 2 bases from V and 9 bases from J, with 13 bases between.

The V call is TRBV7-5, the J call TRBJ2-7; the table assigns TRBD1, which was not confirmed against the DNA. TRBV7-5 is a known pseudogene. This CDR3 contains 14 residues. The CDR3 DNA reads as TGTGCCAGAAGCATCCTCCGCGCATCCTTACAGGGGTACTTC. It specifies CARSILRASLQGYF.

V gene TRBV7-2 combines with J gene TRBJ2-5, with D unresolved. The CDR3 is made up of 13 amino acids. Trimming cost V 2 bases and J 5 bases, with 9 bases left between them. Per germline, CDR1 SGHTA and CDR2 FQGNSA. This CDR3 reads CASSLIPSETQYF. DNA of the CDR3: TGTGCCAGCAGCTTAATCCCCTCTGAGACCCAGTACTTC. Variable domain in full (rest from reference TRBV7-2 and TRBJ2-5): GAGVSQSPSNKVTEKGKDVELRCDPISGHTALYWYRQSLGQGLEFLIYFQGNSAPDKSGLPSDRFSAERTGGSVSTLTIQRTQQEDSAVYLCASSLIPSETQYFGPGTRLLVL.

This sequence joins TRBV7-9 and TRBJ2-1; 8 bases are a match to TRBD2. V lost 3 bases and J lost 9; bases outside the gene matches: 13. Per the germline V gene, CDR1 is SEHNR and CDR2 is FQNEAQ (reference sequence). The CDR3 spans 16 residues. The CDR3 nucleotides are TGTGCCAGCAGCTTCCCCTCCAGCGGGAGTACGGCTGAGCAGTTCTTC. This encodes CASSFPSSGSTAEQFF.

The chain combines TRBV15 with TRBJ2-1; D possibly corresponds to TRBD2 (6 bases). Trimming took 5 bases from V and 0 from J, leaving 11 bases between them. CDR1 and CDR2 (germline): LNHNV, YYDKDF (reference sequence). The CDR3 loop spans 15 amino acids. The CDR3 is CATSGDFRSYNEQFF. CDR3 DNA: TGTGCCACCAGCGGGGACTTCCGCTCCTACAATGAGCAGTTCTTC. The whole variable domain, remainder taken from reference TRBV15 and TRBJ2-1, is DAMVIQNPRYQVTQFGKPVTLSCSQTLNHNVMYWYQQKSSQAPKLLFHYYDKDFNNEADTPDNFQSRRPNTSFCFLDIRSPGLGDTAMYLCATSGDFRSYNEQFFGPGTRLTVL.

The chain couples TRBV28 to TRBJ1-1; D is possibly TRBD1 (5 bases). CDR3 length: 15 amino acids. V was clipped by 3 bases and J by 1 base, with 12 bases between them. The germline V gene has CDR1 MDHEN and CDR2 SYDVKM. The CDR3, as DNA: TGTGCCAGCAGTTTCGGGGGTTTGACGAACACTGAAGCTTTCTTT. Residues: CASSFGGLTNTEAFF.

The chain is built from TRBV5-6 and TRBJ2-1, with 13 bases identical to TRBD2. Germline loops: CDR1 SGHDT, CDR2 YYEEEE. The V gene end was trimmed by 6 bases and the J gene end by 4 bases; junction bases not matched to a gene: 10. This CDR3 has 17 residues. The CDR3 loop is CASTQGLAGLSYNEQFF. The CDR3 DNA reads TGTGCCAGCACCCAGGGACTAGCGGGATTGTCGTACAATGAGCAGTTCTTC.